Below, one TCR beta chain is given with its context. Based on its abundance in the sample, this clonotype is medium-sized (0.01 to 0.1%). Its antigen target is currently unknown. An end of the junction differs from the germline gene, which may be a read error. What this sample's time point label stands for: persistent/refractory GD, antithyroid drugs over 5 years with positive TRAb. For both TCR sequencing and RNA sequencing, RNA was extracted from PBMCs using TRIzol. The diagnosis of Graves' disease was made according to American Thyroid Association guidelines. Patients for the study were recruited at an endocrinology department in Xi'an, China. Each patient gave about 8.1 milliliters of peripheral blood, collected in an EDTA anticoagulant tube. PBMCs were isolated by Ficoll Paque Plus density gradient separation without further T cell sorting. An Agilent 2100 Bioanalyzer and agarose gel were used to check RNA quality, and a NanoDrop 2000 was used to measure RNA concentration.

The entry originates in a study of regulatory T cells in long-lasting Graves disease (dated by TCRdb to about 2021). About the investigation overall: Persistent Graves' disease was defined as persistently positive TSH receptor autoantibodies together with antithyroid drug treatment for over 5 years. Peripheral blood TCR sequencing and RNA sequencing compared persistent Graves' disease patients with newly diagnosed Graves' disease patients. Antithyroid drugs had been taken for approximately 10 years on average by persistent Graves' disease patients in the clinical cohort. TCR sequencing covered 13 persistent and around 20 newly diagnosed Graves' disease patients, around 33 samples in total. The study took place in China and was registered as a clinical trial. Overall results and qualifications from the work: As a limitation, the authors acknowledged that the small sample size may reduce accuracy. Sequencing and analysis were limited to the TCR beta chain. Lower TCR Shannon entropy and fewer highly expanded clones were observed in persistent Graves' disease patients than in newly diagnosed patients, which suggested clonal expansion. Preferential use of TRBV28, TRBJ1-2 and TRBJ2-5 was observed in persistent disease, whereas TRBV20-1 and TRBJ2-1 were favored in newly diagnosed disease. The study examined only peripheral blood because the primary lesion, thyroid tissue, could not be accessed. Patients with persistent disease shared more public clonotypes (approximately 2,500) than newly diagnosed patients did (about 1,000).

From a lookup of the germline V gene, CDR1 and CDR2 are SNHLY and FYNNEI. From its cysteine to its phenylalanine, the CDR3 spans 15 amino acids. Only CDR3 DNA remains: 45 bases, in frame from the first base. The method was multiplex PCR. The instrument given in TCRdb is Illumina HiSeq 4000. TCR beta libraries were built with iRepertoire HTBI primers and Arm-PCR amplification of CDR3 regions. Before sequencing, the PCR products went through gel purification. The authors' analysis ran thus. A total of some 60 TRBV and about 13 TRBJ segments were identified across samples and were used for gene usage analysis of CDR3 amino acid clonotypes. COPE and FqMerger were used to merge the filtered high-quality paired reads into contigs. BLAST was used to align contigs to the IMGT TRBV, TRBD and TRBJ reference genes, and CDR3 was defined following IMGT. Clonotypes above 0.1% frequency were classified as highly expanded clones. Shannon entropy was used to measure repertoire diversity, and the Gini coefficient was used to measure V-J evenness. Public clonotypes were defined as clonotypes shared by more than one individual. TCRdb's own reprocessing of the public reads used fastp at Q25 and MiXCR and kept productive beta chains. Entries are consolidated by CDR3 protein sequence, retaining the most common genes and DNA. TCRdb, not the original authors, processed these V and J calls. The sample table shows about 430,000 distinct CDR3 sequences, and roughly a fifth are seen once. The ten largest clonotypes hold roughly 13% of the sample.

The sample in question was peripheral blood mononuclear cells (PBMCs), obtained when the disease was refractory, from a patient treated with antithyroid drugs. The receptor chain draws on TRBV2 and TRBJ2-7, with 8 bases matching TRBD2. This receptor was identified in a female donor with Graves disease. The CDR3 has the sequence CASREGGTRRNEQYF. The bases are TGTGCCAGCAGAGAAGGAGGGACTAGAAGAAACGAGCAGTACTTC.